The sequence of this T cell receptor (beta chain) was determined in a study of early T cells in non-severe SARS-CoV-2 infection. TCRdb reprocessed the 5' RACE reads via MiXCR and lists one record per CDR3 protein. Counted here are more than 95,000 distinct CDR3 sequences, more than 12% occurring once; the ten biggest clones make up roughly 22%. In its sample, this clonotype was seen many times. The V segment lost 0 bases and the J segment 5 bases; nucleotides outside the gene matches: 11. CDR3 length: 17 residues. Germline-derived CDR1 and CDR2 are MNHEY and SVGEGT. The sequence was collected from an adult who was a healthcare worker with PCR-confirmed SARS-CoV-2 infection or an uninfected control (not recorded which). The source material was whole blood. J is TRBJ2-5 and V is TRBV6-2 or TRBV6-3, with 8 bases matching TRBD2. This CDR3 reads CASSYSTSEGRWETQYF. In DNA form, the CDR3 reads TGTGCCAGCAGTTACTCGACTAGCGAGGGTAGATGGGAGACCCAGTACTTC.